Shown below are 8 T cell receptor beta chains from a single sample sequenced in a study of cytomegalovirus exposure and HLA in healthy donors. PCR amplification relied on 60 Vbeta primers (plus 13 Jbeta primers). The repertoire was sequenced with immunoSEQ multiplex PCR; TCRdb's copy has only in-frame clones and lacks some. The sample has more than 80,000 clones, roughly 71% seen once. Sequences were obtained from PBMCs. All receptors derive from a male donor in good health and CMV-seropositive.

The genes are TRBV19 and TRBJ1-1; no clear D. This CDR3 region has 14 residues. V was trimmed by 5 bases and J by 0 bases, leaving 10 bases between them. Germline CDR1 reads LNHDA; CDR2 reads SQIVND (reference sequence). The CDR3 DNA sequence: TGTGCCAGTAGTGGCTCGAACATGAACACTGAAGCTTTCTTT. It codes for CASSGSNMNTEAFF. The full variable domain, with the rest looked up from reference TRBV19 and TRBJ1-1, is DGGITQSPKYLFRKEGQNVTLSCEQNLNHDAMYWYRQDPGQGLRLIYYSQIVNDFQKGDIAEGYSVSREKKESFPLTVTSAQKNPTAFYLCASSGSNMNTEAFFGQGTRLTVV.

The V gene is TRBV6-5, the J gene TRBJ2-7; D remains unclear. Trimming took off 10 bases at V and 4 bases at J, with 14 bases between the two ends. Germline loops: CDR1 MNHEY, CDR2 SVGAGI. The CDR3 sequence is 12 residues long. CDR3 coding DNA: TGTGCCATCCAAACCCCCACATACGAGCAGTACTTC. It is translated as CAIQTPTYEQYF.

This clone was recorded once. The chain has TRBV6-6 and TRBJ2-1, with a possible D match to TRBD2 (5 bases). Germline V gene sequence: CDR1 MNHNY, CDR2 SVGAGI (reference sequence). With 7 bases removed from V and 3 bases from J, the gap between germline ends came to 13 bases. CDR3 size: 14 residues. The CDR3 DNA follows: TGTGCCAGCACCCGGACTTCAGTCTACAATGAGCAGTTCTTC. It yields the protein CASTRTSVYNEQFF.

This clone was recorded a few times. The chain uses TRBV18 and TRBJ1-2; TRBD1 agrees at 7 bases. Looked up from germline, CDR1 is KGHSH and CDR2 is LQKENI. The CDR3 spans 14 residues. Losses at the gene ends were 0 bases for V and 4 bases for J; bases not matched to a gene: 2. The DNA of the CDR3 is TGTGCCAGCTCACCACCGGGACAGCTCTATGGCTACACCTTC. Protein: CASSPPGQLYGYTF.

The CDR3: CASSAGQANQPQHF. As DNA, the CDR3 is TGTGCCAGCAGCGCGGGACAGGCAAATCAGCCCCAGCATTTT. This chain joins TRBV5-6 and TRBJ1-5; 8 bases fit TRBD1. Germline V lookup: CDR1 SGHDT, CDR2 YYEEEE. The CDR3 runs 14 residues. J gave up 4 bases and V 4 bases, and 4 bases lay outside the gene matches.

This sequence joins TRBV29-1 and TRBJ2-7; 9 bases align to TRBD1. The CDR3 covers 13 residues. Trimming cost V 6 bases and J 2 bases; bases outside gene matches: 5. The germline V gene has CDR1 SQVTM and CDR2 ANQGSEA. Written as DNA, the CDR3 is TGCAGCGTCCTGGACAGGGGACCCTACGAGCAGTACTTC. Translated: CSVLDRGPYEQYF.

The CDR3 DNA reads as TGTGCCAGCAGCCCTAGGACAGGGGGGCGGAACTATGGCTACACCTTC. It yields the protein CASSPRTGGRNYGYTF. The rearrangement joins TRBV7-2 to TRBJ1-2; 10 bases are a match to TRBD1. CDR3 length: 16 amino acids. CDR1 and CDR2 (germline): SGHTA, FQGNSA. J lost 2 bases, V lost 5 bases, and 8 bases had no gene match.

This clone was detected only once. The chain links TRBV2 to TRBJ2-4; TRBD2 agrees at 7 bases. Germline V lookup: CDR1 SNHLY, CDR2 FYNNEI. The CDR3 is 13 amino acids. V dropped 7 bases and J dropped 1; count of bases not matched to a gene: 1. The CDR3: CASTGGAKNIQYF. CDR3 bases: TGTGCCAGCACCGGGGGGGCCAAAAACATTCAGTACTTC.